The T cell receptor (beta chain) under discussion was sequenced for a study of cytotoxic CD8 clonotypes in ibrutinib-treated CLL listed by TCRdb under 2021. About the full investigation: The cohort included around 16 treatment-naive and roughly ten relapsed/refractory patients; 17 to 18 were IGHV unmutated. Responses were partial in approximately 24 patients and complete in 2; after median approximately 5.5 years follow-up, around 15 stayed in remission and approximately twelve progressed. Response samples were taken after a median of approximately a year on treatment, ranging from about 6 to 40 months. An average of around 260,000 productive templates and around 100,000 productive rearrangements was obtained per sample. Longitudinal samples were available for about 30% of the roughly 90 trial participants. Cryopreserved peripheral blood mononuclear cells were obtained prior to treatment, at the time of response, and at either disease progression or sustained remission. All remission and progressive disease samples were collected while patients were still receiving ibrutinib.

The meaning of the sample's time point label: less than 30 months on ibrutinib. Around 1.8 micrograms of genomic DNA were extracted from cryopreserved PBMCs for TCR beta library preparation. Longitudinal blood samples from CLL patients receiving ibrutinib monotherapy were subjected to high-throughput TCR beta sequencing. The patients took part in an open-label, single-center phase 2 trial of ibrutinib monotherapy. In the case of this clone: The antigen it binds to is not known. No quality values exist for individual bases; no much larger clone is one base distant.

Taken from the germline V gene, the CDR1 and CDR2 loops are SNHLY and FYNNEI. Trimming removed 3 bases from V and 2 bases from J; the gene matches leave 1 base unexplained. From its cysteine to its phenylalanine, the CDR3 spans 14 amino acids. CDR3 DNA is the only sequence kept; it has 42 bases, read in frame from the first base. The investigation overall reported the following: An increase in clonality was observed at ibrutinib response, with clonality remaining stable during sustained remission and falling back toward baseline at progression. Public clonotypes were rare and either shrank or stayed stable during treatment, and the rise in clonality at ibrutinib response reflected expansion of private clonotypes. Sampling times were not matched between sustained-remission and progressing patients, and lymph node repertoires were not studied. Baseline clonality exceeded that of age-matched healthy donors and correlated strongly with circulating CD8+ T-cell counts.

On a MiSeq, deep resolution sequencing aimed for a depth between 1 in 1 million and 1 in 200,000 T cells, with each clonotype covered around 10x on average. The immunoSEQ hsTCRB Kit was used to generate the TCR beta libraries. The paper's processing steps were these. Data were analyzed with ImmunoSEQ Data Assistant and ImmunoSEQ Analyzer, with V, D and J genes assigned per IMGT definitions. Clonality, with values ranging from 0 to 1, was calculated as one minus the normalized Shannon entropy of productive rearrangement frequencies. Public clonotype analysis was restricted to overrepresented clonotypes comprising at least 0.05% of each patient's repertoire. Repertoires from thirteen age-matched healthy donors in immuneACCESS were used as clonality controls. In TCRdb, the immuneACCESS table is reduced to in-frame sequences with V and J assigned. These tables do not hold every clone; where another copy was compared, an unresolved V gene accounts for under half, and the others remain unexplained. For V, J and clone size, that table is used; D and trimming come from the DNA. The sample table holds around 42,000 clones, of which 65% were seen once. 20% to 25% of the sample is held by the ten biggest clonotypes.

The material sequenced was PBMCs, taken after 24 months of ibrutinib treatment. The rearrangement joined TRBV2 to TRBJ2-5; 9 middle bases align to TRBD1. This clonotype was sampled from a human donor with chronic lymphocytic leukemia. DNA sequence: TGTGCCAGCAGTGAGGGGACAGGGCAAGAGACCCAGTACTTC. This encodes CASSEGTGQETQYF.